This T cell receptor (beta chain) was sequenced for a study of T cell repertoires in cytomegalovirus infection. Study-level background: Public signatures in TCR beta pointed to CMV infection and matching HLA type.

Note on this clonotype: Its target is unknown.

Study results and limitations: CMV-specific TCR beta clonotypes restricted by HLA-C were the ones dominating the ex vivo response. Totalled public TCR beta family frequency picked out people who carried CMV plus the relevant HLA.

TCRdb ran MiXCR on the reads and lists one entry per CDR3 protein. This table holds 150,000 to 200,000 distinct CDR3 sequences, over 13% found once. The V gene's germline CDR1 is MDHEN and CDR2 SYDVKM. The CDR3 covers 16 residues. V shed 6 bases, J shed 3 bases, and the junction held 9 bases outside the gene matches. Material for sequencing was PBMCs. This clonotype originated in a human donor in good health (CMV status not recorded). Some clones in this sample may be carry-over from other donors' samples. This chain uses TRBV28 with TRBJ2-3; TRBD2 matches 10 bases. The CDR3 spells CASRSWIAGGTDTQYF. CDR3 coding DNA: TGTGCCAGCAGAAGTTGGATAGCGGGAGGTACAGATACGCAGTATTTT.